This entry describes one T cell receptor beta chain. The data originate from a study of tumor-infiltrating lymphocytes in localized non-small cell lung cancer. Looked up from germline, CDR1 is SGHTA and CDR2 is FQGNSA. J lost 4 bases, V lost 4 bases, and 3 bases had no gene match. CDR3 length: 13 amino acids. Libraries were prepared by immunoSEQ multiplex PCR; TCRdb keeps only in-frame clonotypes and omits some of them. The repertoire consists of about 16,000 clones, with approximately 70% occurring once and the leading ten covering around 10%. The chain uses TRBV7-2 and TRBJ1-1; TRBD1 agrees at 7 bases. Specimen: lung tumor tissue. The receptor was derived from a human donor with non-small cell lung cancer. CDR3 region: CASSSGQATEAFF. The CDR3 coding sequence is TGTGCCAGCAGCTCAGGACAGGCCACTGAAGCTTTCTTT.